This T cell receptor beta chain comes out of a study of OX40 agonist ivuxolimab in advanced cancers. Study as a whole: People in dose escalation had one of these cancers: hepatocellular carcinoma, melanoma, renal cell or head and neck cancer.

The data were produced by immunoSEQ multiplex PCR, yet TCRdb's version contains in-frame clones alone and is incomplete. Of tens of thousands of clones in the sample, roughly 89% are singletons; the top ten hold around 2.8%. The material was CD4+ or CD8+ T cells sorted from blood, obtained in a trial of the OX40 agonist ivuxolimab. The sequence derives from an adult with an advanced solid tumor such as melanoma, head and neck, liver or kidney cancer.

The CDR3 DNA is TGTGCCTGGAGTAGTTCGCGGGTGCCGGCGTTTAGCAATCAGCCCCAGCATTTT. Protein product: CAWSSSRVPAFSNQPQHF. The V and J genes are TRBV30 and TRBJ1-5; no reliable D call. CDR1 and CDR2 (germline): GTSNPN, SVGIG (reference sequence). The CDR3 has 18 amino acids. V was cut by 2 bases and J by 0 bases, with 20 bases left in between. Full variable domain (remainder filled in from reference TRBV30 and TRBJ1-5): SQTIHQWPATLVQPVGSPLSLECTVEGTSNPNLYWYRQAAGRGLQLLFYSVGIGQISSEVPQNLSASRPQDRQFILSSKKLLLSDSGFYLCAWSSSRVPAFSNQPQHFGDGTRLSIL.